This TCR beta chain was found in a study of blood T cell repertoires in COVID-19. Study information: COVID-19 samples collected from the United States, Italy and Spain covered acute and convalescent phases. Sources were T cells, B-cell-depleted T cells, or PBMCs; the material itself was cDNA or gDNA.

Trimming shortened V by 4 bases and J by 0 bases, and 10 bases separated the two germline ends. The CDR3 loop spans 15 amino acids. Germline CDR1 MNHEY, CDR2 SVGEGT. In the original processing: Amplification of reference gene primers provided the estimated nucleated cell counts. Profiled with immunoSEQ multiplex PCR; TCRdb holds only in-frame clones, not every one. V and J calls and clone size are given by that table; D and trimming were obtained from the DNA. Of tens of thousands of clones in the sample, around 81% are singletons; the top ten hold approximately 30%. Sequencing input: peripheral blood. The receptor comes from a woman older than 75 with active or convalescent COVID-19. The chain uses TRBV6-2 or TRBV6-3 and TRBJ1-5; unclear D gene. The CDR3 nucleotides are TGTGCCAGCAGTTCCGTGAGGGATAGCAATCAGCCCCAGCATTTT. It yields the protein CASSSVRDSNQPQHF.